This entry lists 27 T cell receptor beta chains sequenced from one sample in a study of blood T cell repertoires in COVID-19. Sequencing was performed with immunoSEQ multiplex PCR; in TCRdb, only in-frame clones are kept and a portion is missing. Of approximately 110,000 clones listed, around 80% are singletons. Source material: peripheral blood. These receptors originate from a human donor in a cohort sampled during active or convalescent COVID-19.

CDR3 sequence reads: CASSPGGPGEQFF. The CDR3 nucleotides are TGTGCCAGCAGCCCAGGAGGGCCCGGTGAGCAGTTCTTC. This chain uses TRBV7-3 with TRBJ2-1, with D possibly TRBD2 on 6 matching bases. V lost 5 bases to trimming and J lost 9 bases, with 14 bases between them. Germline V lookup: CDR1 SGHTA, CDR2 FQGTGA. This CDR3 spans 13 amino acids.

Points on this clone: Other DNA sequences in the sample encode the same CDR3. The chain employs TRBV7-2 and TRBJ2-1; TRBD2 matches 13 bases. Germline assignment: CDR1 SGHTA and CDR2 FQGNSA. The CDR3 sequence is 15 residues long. The trim removed 1 base at V and 7 bases at J, leaving 1 base unmatched. The CDR3 here is CASSLGTSGSNEQFF. CDR3 bases: TGTGCCAGCAGCTTAGGGACTAGCGGGAGTAATGAGCAGTTCTTC.

This chain links TRBV4-3 with TRBJ1-1; D gene unclear. The ends were cut back, 1 base at V and 1 base at J, with 7 bases in the middle. Germline assignment: CDR1 LGHNA and CDR2 YSLEER. The length of the CDR3 is 14 residues. Here the CDR3 reads CASSQAQQNTEAFF. As DNA, the CDR3 is TGCGCCAGCAGCCAAGCACAACAGAACACTGAAGCTTTCTTT.

This clone was recorded many times. CDR3 in DNA: TGTGCCAGCAGCCCGGACAGCCTAGCGAACACCGGGGAGCTGTTTTTT. The encoded protein is CASSPDSLANTGELFF. This chain connects TRBV11-2 to TRBJ2-2; tentatively, D is TRBD1 (6 bases). V was pared by 5 bases and J by 0 bases, with 13 bases between. Germline lookup yields CDR1 SGHAT and CDR2 FQNNGV. CDR3 length equals 16 residues.

V and J are TRBV7-9 and TRBJ1-5, with D unresolved. V lost 3 bases, J lost 2 bases, and 14 bases lay in between. This CDR3 comprises 16 residues. CDR1 is SEHNR, CDR2 FQNEAQ, per germline (reference sequence). As DNA, the CDR3 is TGTGCCAGCAGCTTCGCCCCTTTCGGGGGCAATCAGCCCCAGCATTTT. It is translated as CASSFAPFGGNQPQHF. The whole variable domain, remainder taken from reference TRBV7-9 and TRBJ1-5, is DTGVSQNPRHKITKRGQNVTFRCDPISEHNRLYWYRQTLGQGPEFLTYFQNEAQLEKSRLLSDRFSAERPKGSFSTLEIQRTEQGDSAMYLCASSFAPFGGNQPQHFGDGTRLSIL.

The genes are TRBV6-5 and TRBJ1-2, with TRBD1 matching over 7 bases. The CDR3 runs to 12 residues. CDR1 is MNHEY, CDR2 SVGAGI, per germline. Trimming cost V 5 bases and J 5 bases; bases outside gene matches: 2. This CDR3 is CASSRTGYGYTF. The CDR3 DNA follows: TGTGCCAGCAGTCGGACAGGTTATGGCTACACCTTC.

This chain connects TRBV12-1 to TRBJ2-7; TRBD2 was called by the table and not checked on the DNA. TRBV12-1 is a documented pseudogene. The CDR3 extends over 16 amino acids. CDR3 region: CASSFAMASGAYEQYF. The DNA of the CDR3 is TGTGCCAGCAGCTTTGCGATGGCTAGCGGGGCCTACGAGCAGTACTTC.

This clone has only a few counts. The sample contains more than one DNA sequence encoding this CDR3. The chain carries TRBV7-9 and TRBJ1-3, with D possibly being TRBD1 (6 bases). This CDR3 comprises 15 residues. The V end lost 1 base, the J end lost 1 base, and 8 bases lay between the germline ends. CDR1 and CDR2 from the germline V gene are SEHNR and FQNEAQ (reference sequence). The CDR3 DNA is TGTGCCAGCAGCTTAGGGCAGGGGTCTGGAAACACCATATATTTT. Amino acids: CASSLGQGSGNTIYF. The full variable domain, in which reference TRBV7-9 and TRBJ1-3 provide the parts outside the CDR3, is DTGVSQNPRHKITKRGQNVTFRCDPISEHNRLYWYRQTLGQGPEFLTYFQNEAQLEKSRLLSDRFSAERPKGSFSTLEIQRTEQGDSAMYLCASSLGQGSGNTIYFGEGSWLTVV.

The rearrangement links TRBV7-2 to TRBJ2-2, with D unclear. Germline CDR1 SGHTA, CDR2 FQGNSA. The CDR3 has 15 residues. Trimming pared 6 bases from V and 0 bases from J, leaving 11 bases between. Here the CDR3 reads CASSLSQANTGELFF. In DNA, the CDR3 is TGTGCCAGCAGTTTGTCCCAGGCGAACACCGGGGAGCTGTTTTTT.

This clone was recorded a few times. The gene calls are TRBV18 and TRBJ2-2, with 7 bases matching TRBD2. With 4 bases clipped from V and 2 bases from J, the junction kept 7 bases outside the gene matches. CDR1 and CDR2 from the germline V gene are KGHSH and LQKENI. The CDR3 is 16 residues long. CDR3 nucleotide sequence: TGTGCCAGCTCACGACGGGGGGAAGTTAACACCGGGGAGCTGTTTTTT. Translating it yields CASSRRGEVNTGELFF.

The chain employs TRBV20-1 and TRBJ2-7, with 8 bases fitting TRBD1. V was pared by 6 bases and J by 12 bases, with 10 bases of the junction left unmatched. The V gene's germline CDR1 is DFQATT and CDR2 SNEGSKA (reference sequence). The CDR3 consists of 11 residues. The CDR3 DNA reads as TGCAGTGCCCTCGGACAGGGTAGTCGGTACTTC. Translating it yields CSALGQGSRYF.

The rearrangement uses TRBV2 and TRBJ2-4; no reliable D call. V was pared by 3 bases and J by 11 bases, with 14 bases between. Germline CDR1 is SNHLY and CDR2 is FYNNEI. This CDR3 is 13 amino acids long. The CDR3 DNA reads TGTGCCAGCAGTGATCAGATTGTTTCCTTTCAGTACTTC. It is translated as CASSDQIVSFQYF.

The chain has TRBV24-1 and TRBJ2-3; possible D gene TRBD2, 6 bases. Trimming took 7 bases from V and 0 from J, leaving 10 bases between them. The CDR3 is made up of 14 amino acids. CDR1 is KGHDR, CDR2 SFDVKD, per germline. Here the CDR3 reads CATRDGGSTDTQYF. In DNA, the CDR3 is TGTGCCACCAGGGACGGGGGTAGCACAGATACGCAGTATTTT.

The rearrangement joins TRBV6-5 to TRBJ1-2; TRBD1 is a possible D gene (6 bases). From germline, CDR1 is MNHEY and CDR2 SVGAGI. The V end lost 5 bases, the J end lost 2 bases, and 12 bases lay between the germline ends. This CDR3 has 14 amino acids. The CDR3 DNA reads TGTGCCAGCAGTACCGGGACACTAAACTATGGCTACACCTTC. This codes for CASSTGTLNYGYTF.

This chain uses TRBV2 with TRBJ1-6, with D unclear. This CDR3 is built from 15 residues. Germline assignment: CDR1 SNHLY and CDR2 FYNNEI. V lost 5 bases and J lost 7, with 15 bases in between. DNA of the CDR3: TGTGCCAGCAGTCCTTACGGGGTAACAAATTCACCCCTCCACTTT. It codes for CASSPYGVTNSPLHF.

The V gene is TRBV4-3, the J gene TRBJ1-5; 7 nucleotides agree with TRBD1. Unmatched junction bases numbered 8, after V lost 5 bases and J lost 4 bases. Per germline, CDR1 LGHNA and CDR2 YSLEER. The CDR3 is 15 amino acids. CDR3 amino acids: CASSFPGGRNQPQHF. The DNA for the CDR3 is TGCGCCAGCAGCTTCCCAGGGGGTCGTAATCAGCCCCAGCATTTT.

This clone turned up a few times. V usage is TRBV28 and J usage is TRBJ2-7; 7 nucleotides line up with TRBD1. CDR1 and CDR2 from the germline V gene are MDHEN and SYDVKM. This CDR3 contains 15 residues. Trimming at V came to 6 bases and at J to 4 bases, leaving 12 bases not matched to a gene. The CDR3, as DNA: TGTGCCAGCAGCCAACGACAGGGAGCCACTTACGAGCAGTACTTC. It is translated as CASSQRQGATYEQYF.

The rearrangement joins TRBV10-2 to TRBJ2-3, with D tentatively TRBD2 (6 bases). V lost 0 bases, J lost 4 bases, and 20 bases lay in between. The CDR3 covers 18 residues. Per the germline V gene, CDR1 is WSHSY and CDR2 is SAAADI. The CDR3 nucleotides are TGCGCCAGCAGTGAGTCGGCGCGGCGGGGCGGAGGTCCAGATACGCAGTATTTT. It encodes CASSESARRGGGPDTQYF.

A single count supports this clone. This chain uses TRBV7-2 with TRBJ1-5, with 7 bases lining up with TRBD1. After removal of 3 bases from V and 3 bases from J, the junction contained 2 bases not matched to a gene. This CDR3 region has 14 residues. The V gene's germline CDR1 is SGHTA and CDR2 FQGNSA. The CDR3 region is CASSLTGYNQPQHF. The DNA for the CDR3 is TGTGCCAGCAGCTTGACAGGGTACAATCAGCCCCAGCATTTT.

This chain connects TRBV6-5 to TRBJ1-5; no firm D call. V gave up 0 bases and J gave up 9 bases, with 12 bases separating them. CDR1 is MNHEY, CDR2 SVGAGI, per germline. CDR3 size: 14 residues. CDR3 residues: CASSYSKAGPPQHF. The CDR3 region has the DNA TGTGCCAGCAGTTACTCGAAGGCAGGTCCGCCCCAGCATTTT.

This chain joins TRBV5-4 and TRBJ2-2; TRBD1 might be the D (5 bases). CDR1 is SGHNT and CDR2 is YYREEE in the germline V gene (reference sequence). V was trimmed by 0 bases and J by 4 bases, leaving 10 bases between them. The CDR3 contains 15 residues. The CDR3 loop is CASSLGGRATGELFF. Here the CDR3 DNA reads TGTGCCAGCAGCTTGGGGGGCAGGGCCACCGGGGAGCTGTTTTTT.

This sequence joins TRBV6-5 and TRBJ1-3; TRBD1 matches 8 bases. This CDR3 comprises 15 residues. V shed 6 bases and J 2 bases; nucleotides not matched to a gene: 6. Per the germline V gene, CDR1 is MNHEY and CDR2 is SVGAGI. CDR3 coding DNA: TGTGCCAGCAGCGATCCACAGGGGGCTGGAAACACCATATATTTT. It yields the protein CASSDPQGAGNTIYF.

This chain links TRBV15 with TRBJ2-1; 9 positions match TRBD1. CDR3 length: 17 amino acids. The junction had 15 bases not matched to a gene; V was cut back by 5 bases and J by 7 bases. From germline, CDR1 is LNHNV and CDR2 YYDKDF (reference sequence). The CDR3 region is CATSWTGVTLRGNEQFF. CDR3 coding DNA: TGTGCCACCAGCTGGACAGGGGTCACCCTACGGGGAAATGAGCAGTTCTTC. The whole variable domain, filled in from reference TRBV15 and TRBJ2-1, reads DAMVIQNPRYQVTQFGKPVTLSCSQTLNHNVMYWYQQKSSQAPKLLFHYYDKDFNNEADTPDNFQSRRPNTSFCFLDIRSPGLGDTAMYLCATSWTGVTLRGNEQFFGPGTRLTVL.

The rearrangement joins TRBV7-8 to TRBJ2-2; 12 bases match TRBD2. Germline V lookup: CDR1 SGHVS, CDR2 FQNEAQ. Germline trimming cut 2 bases from V and 6 bases from J; bases unmatched to any gene: 13. The CDR3 is made up of 19 amino acids. CDR3 protein: CASSLPRLAGAGQAGELFF. The CDR3 bases are TGTGCCAGCAGCTTACCGAGACTAGCGGGGGCCGGGCAGGCCGGGGAGCTGTTTTTT.

V and J are TRBV19 and TRBJ2-3; no reliable D call. Germline V lookup: CDR1 LNHDA, CDR2 SQIVND (reference sequence). This CDR3 region has 13 residues. The V gene lost 3 bases and the J gene lost 1 base, with 5 bases spanning the gap. Here the CDR3 DNA reads TGTGCCAGTAGTATCTCTGGCACAGATACGCAGTATTTT. Translated: CASSISGTDTQYF.

The chain joins TRBV28 to TRBJ1-2; 8 positions agree with TRBD1. Unmatched junction bases numbered 5, after V lost 5 bases and J lost 3 bases. Germline-derived CDR1 and CDR2 are MDHEN and SYDVKM. CDR3 length: 14 residues. The chain's CDR3 is CASSIGQGHYGYTF. The CDR3, as DNA: TGTGCCAGCAGTATCGGACAGGGACACTATGGCTACACCTTC.

This chain links TRBV13 with TRBJ1-1; 9 bases are a match to TRBD1. CDR3 size: 15 residues. CDR1 PRHDT and CDR2 FYEKMQ come from the germline V gene (reference sequence). V shed 5 bases and J 5 bases; nucleotides not matched to a gene: 9. DNA for the CDR3: TGTGCCAGCAGCATCATTGGGACAGGGCCTACTGAAGCTTTCTTT. It specifies CASSIIGTGPTEAFF.